The next 21 T cell receptor beta chains were all read from a single sample in a study of blood T cell repertoires in COVID-19. Assay used: immunoSEQ multiplex PCR; TCRdb lists only in-frame clones, some missing. The sample shows 120,000 or so clones, 70% to 90% of them seen only once. Sequencing was carried out using peripheral blood. All receptors come from a woman in her forties or fifties with acute or convalescent COVID-19.

CDR3 sequence (DNA): TGCGCCAGCAGCTTGGCCACAGCGGGGGTTGGTTCACCCCTCCACTTT. It codes for CASSLATAGVGSPLHF. The rearrangement links TRBV5-1 to TRBJ1-6, with a tentative D call TRBD1 (5 bases). This CDR3 is built from 16 residues. Trimming cost V 0 bases and J 9 bases, with 16 bases left between them. Germline V CDR1 and CDR2: SGHRS, YFSETQ.

The chain recombines TRBV13 with TRBJ2-5; D is possibly TRBD1 (6 bases). The CDR3 spans 14 residues. Germline V gene sequence: CDR1 PRHDT, CDR2 FYEKMQ (reference sequence). Deletions cut 5 bases from V and 0 bases from J, with 10 bases between. The CDR3 here is CASSRRDNQETQYF. The CDR3 DNA sequence: TGTGCCAGCAGCCGCCGGGACAACCAAGAGACCCAGTACTTC.

The rearrangement links TRBV12-3 or TRBV12-4 to TRBJ1-1, with 7 bases identical to TRBD1. The length of the CDR3 is 13 residues. V shed 5 bases, J shed 7 bases, and the junction held 7 bases outside the gene matches. The CDR3 DNA reads as TGTGCCAGCAGTCGCACGGGACAGCTTGAAGCTTTCTTT. Protein product: CASSRTGQLEAFF.

This sequence joins TRBV6-2 or TRBV6-3 and TRBJ2-7; 7 nucleotides agree with TRBD1. The CDR3 extends over 14 amino acids. In germline, CDR1 is MNHEY, CDR2 SVGEGT. V dropped 5 bases and J dropped 2; count of bases not matched to a gene: 6. CDR3 loop: CASSKGQLPYEQYF. In DNA, the CDR3 is TGTGCCAGCAGTAAGGGACAGTTACCCTACGAGCAGTACTTC.

This chain uses TRBV3-1 (or the pseudogene TRBV3-2) with TRBJ2-7; TRBD2 matches at 9 bases. V shed 1 base and J 4 bases; nucleotides not matched to a gene: 8. The length of the CDR3 is 16 residues. Germline V gene sequence: CDR1 LGHDT, CDR2 YNNKEL (reference sequence). The CDR3 DNA reads as TGTGCCAGCAGCCAAGCAGGGGGTAGCGGGAGATACGAGCAGTACTTC. It encodes CASSQAGGSGRYEQYF.

The sample holds a few counts of this clone. V gene TRBV15 combines with J gene TRBJ1-5; D gene uncertain. Germline CDR1 and CDR2: LNHNV and YYDKDF (reference sequence). V lost 5 bases and J lost 7, with 12 bases in between. The CDR3 loop spans 13 amino acids. In DNA, the CDR3 is TGTGCCACCAGCCTAACTACTGAGCAGCCCCAGCATTTT. Encoded protein: CATSLTTEQPQHF.

This clone has just one count. The rearrangement joins TRBV6-9 to TRBJ2-5; 14 nucleotides align to TRBD2. The trim removed 4 bases at V and 0 bases at J, leaving 19 bases unmatched. This CDR3 has 22 amino acids. Per the germline V gene, CDR1 is MNHGY and CDR2 is SVAAGI. The CDR3 DNA reads as TGTGCCAGCAGTTGTGGTGGACTAGCGGGAGGCCGCCAGTCGGGAAACCAAGAGACCCAGTACTTC. It is translated as CASSCGGLAGGRQSGNQETQYF.

Remarks on this clone: No DNA is shown, since the ends of the CDR3 on it are uncertain; the CDR3 is the one TCRdb lists. The rearrangement uses TRBV6-5 and TRBJ1-2; the table's D call, TRBD1, was not checked against the DNA. The CDR3 adds up to 15 amino acids, both ends counted. Germline V gives CDR1 MNHEY, CDR2 SVGAGI. CDR3: CASSSSGTGMRGYTF.

CDR3 loop: CSISRLAGNEQFF. CDR3 DNA: TGCAGCATAAGTCGACTAGCGGGGAATGAGCAGTTCTTC. This chain links TRBV29-1 with TRBJ2-1, with TRBD2 matching over 11 bases. J was trimmed by 7 bases and V by 8 bases; bases with no gene match: 7. This CDR3 is 13 amino acids long. The germline CDR1 and CDR2 sequences are SQVTM and ANQGSEA.

CDR3: CASSFPRQPGETQYF. CDR3 in DNA: TGTGCCAGCAGCTTTCCGAGACAGCCTGGAGAGACCCAGTACTTC. This rearrangement joins TRBV7-9 to TRBJ2-5; perhaps TRBD1 as D (5 bases). Trimming pared 3 bases from V and 4 bases from J, leaving 15 bases between. CDR1 is SEHNR and CDR2 is FQNEAQ in the germline V gene (reference sequence). The CDR3 runs to 15 residues.

This clone has a handful of counts. V usage is TRBV18 and J usage is TRBJ1-2; 7 positions agree with TRBD1. From germline, CDR1 is KGHSH and CDR2 LQKENI. The CDR3 runs to 13 residues. V was clipped by 4 bases and J by 1 base; unmatched bases: 0. CDR3 sequence (DNA): TGTGCCAGCTCACGGGACAGTAACTATGGCTACACCTTC. It translates to CASSRDSNYGYTF.

This clone was recorded only once. The rearrangement joins TRBV19 to TRBJ1-5; unclear D gene. The CDR3 has 15 residues. Deletions cut 3 bases from V and 0 bases from J, with 9 bases between. Germline assignment: CDR1 LNHDA and CDR2 SQIVND (reference sequence). For the CDR3, the DNA is TGTGCCAGTAGTATTGGGGAGTATAGCAATCAGCCCCAGCATTTT. Translation: CASSIGEYSNQPQHF.

The chain joins TRBV9 to TRBJ2-2; 10 bases are shared with TRBD2. V lost 7 bases to trimming and J lost 4 bases; unmatched junction nucleotides: 4. Germline lookup yields CDR1 SGDLS and CDR2 YYNGEE. This CDR3 region has 14 residues. CDR3 DNA sequence: TGTGCCAGCTCGTTAGCGGGAGGCACCGGGGAGCTGTTTTTT. The encoded protein is CASSLAGGTGELFF.

This clone has more than one count but fewer than ten. This sample includes further DNA sequences coding for the same CDR3. This sequence joins TRBV3-1 (or the pseudogene TRBV3-2) and TRBJ1-1; D is possibly TRBD1 (5 bases). Germline V CDR1 and CDR2: LGHDT, YNNKEL (reference sequence). The CDR3 totals 14 residues. The V end was cut by 0 bases, the J end by 6 bases, with 11 bases between. The CDR3 nucleotides read TGTGCCAGCAGCCAAGAATATAGGGACTCTGAAGCTTTCTTT. This translates into CASSQEYRDSEAFF.

The V call is TRBV5-5, the J call TRBJ1-3; 7 nucleotides agree with TRBD1. This CDR3 contains 12 residues. CDR1 and CDR2 from the germline V gene are SGHKS and YYEKEE (reference sequence). V shed 4 bases and J 7 bases; nucleotides not matched to a gene: 2. This chain's CDR3 is CASSEQGNTIYF. CDR3 nucleotide sequence: TGTGCCAGCAGCGAACAGGGGAACACCATATATTTT.

The chain combines TRBV11-2 with TRBJ1-6; maybe TRBD1 (6 bases). Trimming left V 6 bases short and J 1 base short, with 13 bases between. The CDR3 totals 16 residues. Germline CDR1 reads SGHAT; CDR2 reads FQNNGV. CDR3 loop: CASRPDSISYNSPLHF. In DNA, the CDR3 is TGTGCCAGCAGACCGGACAGTATATCCTATAATTCACCCCTCCACTTT.

This chain joins TRBV20-1 and TRBJ2-1; TRBD2 is a possible D gene (6 bases). The germline V and J ends were trimmed by 3 bases and 6 bases, with 12 bases remaining between them. Germline values: CDR1 DFQATT, CDR2 SNEGSKA (reference sequence). The CDR3 consists of 13 residues. The CDR3 spells CSASSGRFNEQFF. The CDR3 DNA sequence: TGCAGTGCTAGTTCCGGGAGATTCAATGAGCAGTTCTTC.

The chain couples TRBV13 to TRBJ2-7; TRBD2 matches 12 bases. Per germline, CDR1 PRHDT and CDR2 FYEKMQ (reference sequence). The CDR3 extends over 18 amino acids. J lost 3 bases, V lost 5 bases, and 14 bases had no gene match. The CDR3 region is CASSTGTSGHKINYEQYF. CDR3 sequence (DNA): TGTGCCAGCAGCACCGGGACTAGCGGGCATAAAATTAACTACGAGCAGTACTTC.

This sequence joins TRBV5-1 and TRBJ1-1; D remains unclear. The CDR3 totals 15 residues. With 0 bases removed from V and 6 bases from J, the gap between germline ends came to 15 bases. CDR1 is SGHRS, CDR2 YFSETQ, per germline. Here the CDR3 DNA reads TGCGCCAGCAGCTTGGAAGTTAGAGTGGGCGCTGAAGCTTTCTTT. It specifies CASSLEVRVGAEAFF.

J is TRBJ2-1 and V is TRBV15; 8 bases align to TRBD2. In germline, CDR1 is LNHNV, CDR2 YYDKDF (reference sequence). V shed 4 bases and J 4 bases; nucleotides not matched to a gene: 6. CDR3 length: 15 residues. The CDR3: CATSTLREGYNEQFF. The CDR3 nucleotides are TGTGCCACCAGCACCCTCCGGGAGGGGTACAATGAGCAGTTCTTC.

This clone was recorded a few times. The J gene is TRBJ1-1, the V gene TRBV12-3 or TRBV12-4; D might be TRBD1 (6 bases). The CDR3 totals 12 residues. Trimming left V 5 bases short and J 3 bases short, with 7 bases between. The CDR3 protein is CASSKGDTEAFF. The CDR3 bases are TGTGCCAGCAGTAAGGGGGACACTGAAGCTTTCTTT.